This T cell receptor beta chain is drawn from a study of Graves' ophthalmopathy and Graves' hyperthyroidism. Study-level information: Investigators collected peripheral blood at initial diagnosis, before any treatment was given.

In regard to this clonotype: Its specificity is not known.

The germline V gene has CDR1 DFQATT and CDR2 SNEGSKA (reference sequence). The V end lost 0 bases, the J end lost 0 bases, and 18 bases lay between the germline ends. The CDR3 contains 17 residues. CDR3 regions of TCR beta were amplified from RNA transcripts. In the first round, RT-PCR was carried out with HTBI primers, and a multiplex PCR formed the second round. TCRdb ran MiXCR on the multiplex PCR reads and lists one entry per CDR3 protein. The sample records around 470,000 distinct CDR3 sequences, approximately 15% being singletons. Study conclusions and caveats: From stable hyperthyroidism, ophthalmopathy was separated by a 13-signature model with 85% to 90% sensitivity and 75% to 82% specificity.

Establishment of the diagnosis relied upon clinical symptoms, serum thyroxine, TRAb, thyroid ultrasound and orbital computed tomography. The source is a woman aged 25 to 45 with Graves' ophthalmopathy. Sequences were obtained from blood. The rearrangement uses TRBV20-1 and TRBJ2-7; the D gene is possibly TRBD2 (5 bases). CDR3 coding DNA: TGCAGTGCTAGAGATTGGCGAAACCGAGCGGCCTCCTACGAGCAGTACTTC. As protein: CSARDWRNRAASYEQYF.